The 31 T cell receptor beta chains listed next were all sequenced from one sample in a study of blood T cell repertoires in COVID-19. Sequencing used immunoSEQ multiplex PCR; TCRdb keeps in-frame clones, though not all of them. The table lists fewer than 200,000 clones, roughly 80% of them singletons. The specimen was peripheral blood. These receptor sequences come from a woman aged 40 to 50 with COVID-19, enrolled during active disease.

The V and J genes are TRBV12-5 and TRBJ2-1; TRBD1 aligns across 7 bases. This CDR3 has 17 amino acids. CDR1 and CDR2 from the germline V gene are LGHNT and FRNRAP. V lost 0 bases, J lost 4 bases, and 9 bases stayed unmatched. CDR3 loop: CASGLVLETGRYNEQFF. DNA of the CDR3: TGTGCTAGTGGTTTGGTACTGGAGACAGGGCGGTACAATGAGCAGTTCTTC.

The gene calls are TRBV7-8 and TRBJ2-3, with 7 nucleotides matching TRBD1. Germline V lookup: CDR1 SGHVS, CDR2 FQNEAQ. With 5 bases clipped from V and 3 bases from J, the junction kept 14 bases outside the gene matches. This CDR3 has 17 amino acids. DNA of the CDR3: TGTGCCAGCAGCCGTAACCGAGACAGGGTGGTTACAGATACGCAGTATTTT. It encodes CASSRNRDRVVTDTQYF.

A remark on this clone: The sample carries other DNA sequences with the same CDR3. The rearrangement uses TRBV18 and TRBJ2-5, with 7 bases identical to TRBD1. J was trimmed by 2 bases and V by 3 bases; bases with no gene match: 0. CDR1 and CDR2 from the germline V gene are KGHSH and LQKENI. The CDR3 consists of 13 residues. The CDR3 is CASSPTGQETQYF. In DNA form, the CDR3 reads TGTGCCAGCTCACCGACAGGGCAAGAGACCCAGTACTTC.

This chain connects TRBV5-4 to TRBJ2-3; TRBD2 agrees at 10 bases. Looked up from germline, CDR1 is SGHNT and CDR2 is YYREEE (reference sequence). The CDR3 runs 16 residues. V shed 4 bases and J 6 bases; nucleotides not matched to a gene: 11. The CDR3 DNA is TGTGCCAGCAGCCCATCCCTAGCGGGAGCTACGGATACGCAGTATTTT. As protein: CASSPSLAGATDTQYF.

This clone was recorded many times. The CDR3 DNA sequence: TGCGCCAGCAGTCAGGGACACCAAACCATTAGCAATCAGCCCCAGCATTTT. Translation: CASSQGHQTISNQPQHF. J is TRBJ1-5 and V is TRBV23-1; D may be TRBD1 (6 bases). TRBV23-1 is an open reading frame, and its role is uncertain. V lost 3 bases and J lost 0, with 15 bases in between. CDR3 size: 17 residues.

The V call is TRBV19, the J call TRBJ1-3; D ambiguous. Trimming took 5 bases from V and 0 from J, leaving 17 bases between them. CDR3 length: 17 residues. Germline V gives CDR1 LNHDA, CDR2 SQIVND (reference sequence). The CDR3 bases are TGTGCCAGTAGTCCCACGTGGGCGAGTTCCTCTGGAAACACCATATATTTT. This gives the protein CASSPTWASSSGNTIYF.

In DNA, the CDR3 is TGCGCCAGCAGTGAGTCGAGCGCTTACGAGCAGTACTTC. Its translation is CASSESSAYEQYF. V gene TRBV10-1 combines with J gene TRBJ2-7, with no clear D. CDR1 and CDR2 (germline): WNHNN, SYGVQD (reference sequence). The CDR3 loop spans 13 amino acids. V was cut by 0 bases and J by 4 bases, with 7 bases left in between.

This clone was counted at least ten times. J is TRBJ2-3 and V is TRBV4-1, with a weak D call TRBD2 (6 bases). The V end lost 0 bases, the J end lost 2 bases, and 21 bases lay between the germline ends. CDR3 length equals 19 residues. Germline V CDR1 and CDR2: MGHRA, YSYEKL. CDR3 nucleotide sequence: TGCGCCAGCAGCCAAGATCTAGGCAGCGGCGGGATCCTCACAGATACGCAGTATTTT. Translating it yields CASSQDLGSGGILTDTQYF.

The chain links TRBV23-1 to TRBJ2-7; TRBD2 matches 11 bases. TRBV23-1 is marked as an open reading frame, function uncertain. V gave up 6 bases and J gave up 7 bases; unmatched junction bases: 11. The CDR3 spans 15 residues. As DNA, the CDR3 is TGCGCCAGCAGAACCACTAGCGGGAGTCTTTCGGAGCAGTACTTC. Its translation: CASRTTSGSLSEQYF.

This chain links TRBV5-6 with TRBJ2-1, with 16 bases aligning to TRBD2. Looked up from germline, CDR1 is SGHDT and CDR2 is YYEEEE. The junction had 13 bases not matched to a gene; V was cut back by 4 bases and J by 12 bases. The length of the CDR3 is 17 residues. CDR3 loop: CASSQYYPGLAGGGQFF. The DNA for the CDR3 is TGTGCCAGCAGCCAGTACTATCCGGGACTAGCGGGAGGGGGGCAGTTCTTC.

The rearrangement uses TRBV19 and TRBJ1-1; D not resolved. This CDR3 region has 13 residues. Germline loops: CDR1 LNHDA, CDR2 SQIVND (reference sequence). Trimming left V 3 bases short and J 4 bases short, with 9 bases between. The CDR3 nucleotides are TGTGCCAGTAGTATTTTTCAGGTCACTGAAGCTTTCTTT. As protein: CASSIFQVTEAFF.

The J gene is TRBJ2-5, the V gene TRBV5-4, with D possibly being TRBD2 (6 bases). Trimming left V 3 bases short and J 2 bases short, with 17 bases between. The CDR3 spans 16 residues. In germline, CDR1 is SGHNT, CDR2 YYREEE (reference sequence). The CDR3 coding sequence is TGTGCCAGCAGCTCTACGTGGGGGGAAACTCAAGAGACCCAGTACTTC. It yields the protein CASSSTWGETQETQYF.

The gene calls are TRBV6-6 and TRBJ2-1; 8 bases are a match to TRBD2. The V gene end was trimmed by 10 bases and the J gene end by 9 bases; junction bases not matched to a gene: 11. CDR3 size: 13 residues. CDR1 and CDR2 (germline): MNHNY, SVGAGI (reference sequence). The CDR3, as DNA: TGTGCCACCACCGGGACTAGTCTCAGTGAGCAGTTCTTC. It is translated as CATTGTSLSEQFF.

This clone was seen a few times. The chain carries TRBV28 and TRBJ2-7, with D possibly matching TRBD2 (6 bases). V lost 3 bases and J 4 bases, leaving 16 bases between the germline ends. Per germline, CDR1 MDHEN and CDR2 SYDVKM. The CDR3 consists of 15 residues. CDR3 loop: CASSFGGRRRYEQYF. CDR3 DNA sequence: TGTGCCAGCAGTTTCGGGGGACGGAGGAGGTACGAGCAGTACTTC. Combining the CDR3 with reference TRBV28 and TRBJ2-7 gives the whole variable domain DVKVTQSSRYLVKRTGEKVFLECVQDMDHENMFWYRQDPGLGLRLIYFSYDVKMKEKGDIPEGYSVSREKKERFSLILESASTNQTSMYLCASSFGGRRRYEQYFGPGTRLTVT.

This sequence joins TRBV6-2 or TRBV6-3 and TRBJ2-1, with D perhaps TRBD2 (5 bases). The CDR3 contains 12 residues. From germline, CDR1 is MNHEY and CDR2 SVGEGT. Deletions cut 4 bases from V and 11 bases from J, with 12 bases between. The CDR3 nucleotides read TGTGCCAGCAGTTCCCCAAGCGGAAAGCAGTTCTTC. It encodes CASSSPSGKQFF.

The rearrangement joins TRBV24-1 to TRBJ2-7; possibly TRBD1 for D (6 bases). CDR3 length equals 15 residues. Trimming removed 3 bases from V and 3 bases from J, with 14 bases in between. Germline V gene sequence: CDR1 KGHDR, CDR2 SFDVKD. The CDR3 DNA sequence: TGTGCCACCAGTGATGAACTACAGGGTGTCTACGAGCAGTACGTC. Translating gives CATSDELQGVYEQYV.

The chain is built from TRBV12-3 or TRBV12-4 and TRBJ1-2; TRBD1 is a possible D gene (5 bases). This CDR3 has 13 residues. V was trimmed by 6 bases and J by 4 bases, leaving 12 bases between them. The CDR3 bases are TGTGCCAGCAGCCAAGGACACTCCTATGGCTACACCTTC. Amino acid sequence: CASSQGHSYGYTF.

The chain recombines TRBV27 with TRBJ1-2, with TRBD1 as a possible D gene (5 bases). The CDR3 totals 15 residues. Trimming left V 6 bases short and J 4 bases short, with 18 bases between. Germline V gene sequence: CDR1 MNHEY, CDR2 SMNVEV (reference sequence). The CDR3 bases are TGTGCCAGCAGAGATACAGGCCTGACTCCCTATGGCTACACCTTC. Translation gives CASRDTGLTPYGYTF.

The chain carries TRBV11-1 and TRBJ2-2; possibly TRBD2 for D (5 bases). Trimming stripped 4 bases from V and 4 bases from J, with 16 bases between. This CDR3 region has 16 residues. Per germline, CDR1 SGHAT and CDR2 FQDESV (reference sequence). CDR3 DNA sequence: TGTGCCAGCAGCTCGGATCCCAGACGGGGCACCGGGGAGCTGTTTTTT. It yields the protein CASSSDPRRGTGELFF.

This rearrangement joins TRBV5-4 to TRBJ2-6; D ambiguous. From germline, CDR1 is SGHNT and CDR2 YYREEE (reference sequence). V was trimmed by 1 base and J by 2 bases, leaving 7 bases between them. This CDR3 has 15 residues. The CDR3 DNA is TGTGCCAGCAGCTTGCGGGTAACTGGGGCCAACGTCCTGACTTTC. This encodes CASSLRVTGANVLTF.

V and J are TRBV2 and TRBJ1-4, with TRBD1 as a possible D gene (6 bases). Per the germline V gene, CDR1 is SNHLY and CDR2 is FYNNEI. V lost 7 bases and J 4 bases, leaving 16 bases between the germline ends. CDR3 length: 15 amino acids. The CDR3 sequence is CASIKGGRSNEKLFF. The CDR3 DNA sequence: TGTGCCAGCATAAAGGGGGGGCGGAGTAATGAAAAACTGTTTTTT.

The rearrangement uses TRBV6-5 and TRBJ2-1, with 7 nucleotides matching TRBD2. The J segment lost 12 bases and the V segment lost 9 bases, leaving 14 bases of the junction unmatched. CDR1 is MNHEY, CDR2 SVGAGI, per germline. The CDR3 spans 13 residues. CDR3 protein: CASTGTTGVGQFF. CDR3 bases: TGTGCCAGTACCGGGACTACCGGAGTCGGGCAGTTCTTC.

This clone was counted a single time. The V gene is TRBV7-2, the J gene TRBJ1-5; D uncertain. Germline V lookup: CDR1 SGHTA, CDR2 FQGNSA. Between the trimmed V and J ends, which lost 5 bases and 7 bases, there was a span of 18 bases. CDR3 length: 15 residues. In DNA, the CDR3 is TGTGCCAGCAGCGCGGAGGGCCCTTTGAAACAGCCCCAGCATTTT. This gives the protein CASSAEGPLKQPQHF.

The chain has TRBV27 and TRBJ2-7; D might be TRBD2 (7 bases). The V and J ends lost 7 bases and 2 bases respectively, with 21 bases between them. CDR1 and CDR2 (germline): MNHEY, SMNVEV (reference sequence). This CDR3 has 16 residues. CDR3 region: CASMERRRGGTYEQYF. CDR3 coding DNA: TGTGCCAGCATGGAGAGGAGGAGGGGGGGCACCTACGAGCAGTACTTC.

The chain joins TRBV10-1 to TRBJ2-3, with D tentatively TRBD1 (6 bases). V was pared by 3 bases and J by 2 bases, with 12 bases between. The CDR3 consists of 15 residues. Germline assignment: CDR1 WNHNN and CDR2 SYGVQD (reference sequence). The DNA for the CDR3 is TGCGCCAGCAGTGATCCGGGACATAACACAGATACGCAGTATTTT. Translating it yields CASSDPGHNTDTQYF.

This chain links TRBV13 with TRBJ2-1; perhaps TRBD2 as D (5 bases). V was cut by 4 bases and J by 9 bases, with 16 bases left in between. This CDR3 is 14 amino acids long. The germline gives CDR1 PRHDT, CDR2 FYEKMQ (reference sequence). As DNA, the CDR3 is TGTGCCAGCAGCTCAGACCTAGAGGGCCGTGAGCAGTTCTTC. Its protein product is CASSSDLEGREQFF.

This clone was seen more than once but under ten times. The rearrangement links TRBV4-1 to TRBJ1-1; 7 positions match TRBD1. This CDR3 spans 16 amino acids. Trimming removed 0 bases from V and 3 bases from J; junction bases left unmatched: 7. The germline CDR1 and CDR2 sequences are MGHRA and YSYEKL. Here the CDR3 DNA reads TGCGCCAGCAGCCAAGAATTTACCCAGGGGGACACTGAAGCTTTCTTT. It translates to CASSQEFTQGDTEAFF.

The chain recombines TRBV2 with TRBJ2-6; 8 bases are shared with TRBD1. J gave up 4 bases and V 6 bases, and 14 bases lay outside the gene matches. This CDR3 has 18 residues. Germline values: CDR1 SNHLY, CDR2 FYNNEI. Written as DNA, the CDR3 is TGTGCCAGCAGCCGCTCAGGGGGCAAGCTTTTGGGGGCCAACGTCCTGACTTTC. This sequence encodes CASSRSGGKLLGANVLTF. The variable domain in full, completed from reference TRBV2 and TRBJ2-6, reads EPEVTQTPSHQVTQMGQEVILRCVPISNHLYFYWYRQILGQKVEFLVSFYNNEISEKSEIFDDQFSVERPDGSNFTLKIRSTKLEDSAMYFCASSRSGGKLLGANVLTFGAGSRLTVL.

The rearrangement uses TRBV6-5 and TRBJ1-6; D is unclear. V shed 5 bases and J shed 3 bases, with 11 bases lying between them. Germline CDR1 MNHEY, CDR2 SVGAGI. The length of the CDR3 is 15 residues. CDR3 sequence: CASSLRQLYNSPLHF. The CDR3 region has the DNA TGTGCCAGCAGTCTAAGACAACTCTATAATTCACCCCTCCACTTT.

This chain joins TRBV10-3 and TRBJ1-5; unclear D gene. Trimming left V 0 bases short and J 4 bases short, with 13 bases between. Germline assignment: CDR1 ENHRY and CDR2 SYGVKD. This CDR3 has 16 residues. CDR3 amino acids: CAISESVVSDNQPQHF. The CDR3 region has the DNA TGTGCCATCAGTGAGTCGGTAGTGTCTGATAATCAGCCCCAGCATTTT.

The chain recombines TRBV6-5 with TRBJ1-1; D perhaps matches TRBD1 (6 bases). V lost 3 bases to trimming and J lost 5 bases, with 16 bases between them. CDR3 length equals 15 residues. Per the germline V gene, CDR1 is MNHEY and CDR2 is SVGAGI. The CDR3 nucleotides read TGTGCCAGCAGTTATTTGCGACAGGCTGCGACTGAAGCTTTCTTT. Protein sequence: CASSYLRQAATEAFF.